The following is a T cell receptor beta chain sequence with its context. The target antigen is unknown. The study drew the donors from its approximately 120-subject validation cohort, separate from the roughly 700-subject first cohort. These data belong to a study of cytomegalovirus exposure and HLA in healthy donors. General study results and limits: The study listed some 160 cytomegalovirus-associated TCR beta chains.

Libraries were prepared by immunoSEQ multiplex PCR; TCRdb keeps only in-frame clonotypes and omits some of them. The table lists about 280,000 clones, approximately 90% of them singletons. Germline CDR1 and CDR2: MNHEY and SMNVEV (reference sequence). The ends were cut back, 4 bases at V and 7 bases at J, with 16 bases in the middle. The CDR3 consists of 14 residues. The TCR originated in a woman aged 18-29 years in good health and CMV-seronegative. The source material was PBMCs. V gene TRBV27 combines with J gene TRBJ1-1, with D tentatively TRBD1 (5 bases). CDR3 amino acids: CASSSNRRFHEAFF. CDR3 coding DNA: TGTGCCAGCAGTTCCAACAGGCGTTTCCATGAAGCTTTCTTT.